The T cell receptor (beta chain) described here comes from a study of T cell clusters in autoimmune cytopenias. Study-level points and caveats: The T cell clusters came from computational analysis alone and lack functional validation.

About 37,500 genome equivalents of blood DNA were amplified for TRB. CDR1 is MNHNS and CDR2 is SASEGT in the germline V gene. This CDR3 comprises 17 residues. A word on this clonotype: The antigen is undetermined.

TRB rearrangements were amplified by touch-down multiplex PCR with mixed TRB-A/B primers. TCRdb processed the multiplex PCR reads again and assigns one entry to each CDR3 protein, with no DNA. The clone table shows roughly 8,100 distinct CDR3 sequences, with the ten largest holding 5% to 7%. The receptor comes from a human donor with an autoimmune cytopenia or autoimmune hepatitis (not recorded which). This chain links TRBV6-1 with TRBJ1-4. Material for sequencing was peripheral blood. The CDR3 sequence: CASSKFQGRRTNEKLFF.